This T cell receptor beta chain was observed in a study of blood T cell repertoires in COVID-19. Overall study context: The origin of the acute and convalescent COVID-19 samples was the United States, Italy and Spain. Sample material is recorded as cDNA or gDNA derived from T cells, B-cell-depleted T cells, or PBMCs.

Germline-derived CDR1 and CDR2 are SGHTA and FQGNSA. This CDR3 comprises 18 residues. The J segment lost 4 bases and the V segment lost 5 bases, leaving 16 bases of the junction unmatched. Original analysis: Nucleated cell counts were estimated from reference gene primer amplification. Sequencing was performed with immunoSEQ multiplex PCR; in TCRdb, only in-frame clones are kept and a portion is missing. That table supplies the V and J calls and clone size; D and trimming were determined from the DNA. The sample contains 25,000 to 40,000 clones, 88% of which appear only once. Sequencing input: peripheral blood. The V gene is TRBV7-2, the J gene TRBJ2-1, with 8 bases matching TRBD2. The clonotype originates from a human donor with active COVID-19. The donor label of this sample is uncertain. The DNA of the CDR3 is TGTGCCAGCAGCCCGGGGATGGGGCGGGGGGACCCTTACAATGAGCAGTTCTTC. Amino acid sequence: CASSPGMGRGDPYNEQFF.